Presented here are 29 T cell receptor beta chains from one specimen sequenced in a study of blood T cell repertoires in COVID-19. Profiled with immunoSEQ multiplex PCR; TCRdb holds only in-frame clones, not every one. Here the sample spans 140,000 to 150,000 clones, about 84% being singletons. The sequencing input was peripheral blood. The receptors were sampled from a woman aged 50 to 60 with acute or convalescent COVID-19.

V is TRBV18 and J is TRBJ2-1; 8 bases are shared with TRBD1. The V and J ends lost 2 bases and 7 bases, in that order; junction bases with no gene match: 4. This CDR3 comprises 14 residues. CDR1 is KGHSH and CDR2 is LQKENI in the germline V gene. The CDR3 spells CASSPSRQGNEQFF. The CDR3 coding sequence is TGTGCCAGCTCACCATCGAGACAGGGGAATGAGCAGTTCTTC.

Here the CDR3 reads CASGGGRQGEKLFF. The CDR3 DNA is TGTGCCAGCGGCGGGGGGCGCCAGGGTGAAAAACTGTTTTTT. The chain employs TRBV7-6 and TRBJ1-4; weak D call: TRBD1 (6 bases). Germline-derived CDR1 and CDR2 are SGHVS and FNYEAQ. The CDR3 extends over 14 amino acids. The ends were cut back, 8 bases at V and 7 bases at J, with 17 bases in the middle.

The chain's CDR3 is CASSSDPSYNEQFF. The DNA of the CDR3 is TGTGCCAGCAGTAGTGATCCCTCCTACAATGAGCAGTTCTTC. The chain uses TRBV11-2 and TRBJ2-1; D gene ambiguous. The CDR3 spans 14 residues. V was cut by 6 bases and J by 0 bases, with 9 bases left in between. CDR1 SGHAT and CDR2 FQNNGV come from the germline V gene.

The chain combines TRBV5-1 with TRBJ2-3; 16 positions match TRBD2. Germline CDR1 reads SGHRS; CDR2 reads YFSETQ. V shed 4 bases, J shed 3 bases, and the junction held 8 bases outside the gene matches. The CDR3 is made up of 18 amino acids. Here the CDR3 reads CASSTGTSGGAWTDTQYF. CDR3 DNA sequence: TGCGCCAGCAGCACAGGGACTAGCGGGGGGGCGTGGACAGATACGCAGTATTTT.

The chain employs TRBV11-2 and TRBJ1-1; D not certain. Per germline, CDR1 SGHAT and CDR2 FQNNGV. Trimming removed 3 bases at V and 5 bases at J, with 7 bases between. This CDR3 has 12 amino acids. The CDR3 nucleotides are TGTGCCAGCAGCTTGACAAGTACTGAAGCTTTCTTT. This gives the protein CASSLTSTEAFF. Using reference TRBV11-2 and TRBJ1-1 for the parts outside the CDR3, the full variable domain is EAGVAQSPRYKIIEKRQSVAFWCNPISGHATLYWYQQILGQGPKLLIQFQNNGVVDDSQLPKDRFSAERLKGVDSTLKIQPAKLEDSAVYLCASSLTSTEAFFGQGTRLTVV.

This clone is a singleton in its sample. The chain recombines TRBV7-3 with TRBJ1-4; D gene ambiguous. Trimming removed 5 bases from V and 6 bases from J, with 19 bases in between. The CDR3 has 16 amino acids. From germline, CDR1 is SGHTA and CDR2 FQGTGA. The CDR3 DNA is TGTGCCAGCAGCCCCCCGCGGGCTCAGTCGGATGAAAAACTGTTTTTT. Residues: CASSPPRAQSDEKLFF.

The chain recombines TRBV7-7 with TRBJ2-2; 9 positions agree with TRBD2. The V segment lost 10 bases and the J segment 3 bases; nucleotides outside the gene matches: 6. This CDR3 comprises 14 residues. Per the germline V gene, CDR1 is SSHAT and CDR2 is FNYEAQ (reference sequence). The DNA of the CDR3 is TGTGCCATCTCGACTAGCGGATACACCGGGGAGCTGTTTTTT. Its protein is CAISTSGYTGELFF.

The rearrangement joins TRBV29-1 to TRBJ2-7; 10 bases map to TRBD1. Germline loops: CDR1 SQVTM, CDR2 ANQGSEA. This CDR3 comprises 16 residues. V was clipped by 1 base and J by 3 bases; unmatched bases: 9. As DNA, the CDR3 is TGCAGCGTTGAAGTCGGGGGACAGGGGAGAGTCTACGAGCAGTACTTC. Protein sequence: CSVEVGGQGRVYEQYF.

V gene TRBV4-1 combines with J gene TRBJ1-5; D remains unclear. The germline V gene has CDR1 MGHRA and CDR2 YSYEKL. This CDR3 contains 18 residues. V was clipped by 0 bases and J by 1 base, with 16 bases between them. The DNA of the CDR3 is TGCGCCAGCAGCCAAGAGAATCCGGTCCAGGCAAGCAATCAGCCCCAGCATTTT. Residues: CASSQENPVQASNQPQHF.

The chain uses TRBV6-5 and TRBJ1-2; 7 bases line up with TRBD1. This CDR3 is built from 13 residues. Germline V gene data show CDR1 as MNHEY and CDR2 as SVGAGI. V lost 2 bases and J lost 6; bases outside the gene matches: 3. The CDR3 loop is CASSYRGPDGYTF. The CDR3 bases are TGTGCCAGCAGTTACAGGGGGCCGGATGGCTACACCTTC.

This clone was detected only a few times. The V and J genes are TRBV7-9 and TRBJ1-6; a weak D match, TRBD1 (6 bases). The germline V gene encodes CDR1 SEHNR and CDR2 FQNEAQ (reference sequence). V gave up 1 base and J gave up 12 bases, with 16 bases separating them. The CDR3 has 15 residues. The CDR3 region is CASSLGQEQWEPLHF. CDR3 in DNA: TGTGCCAGCAGCTTAGGACAGGAACAATGGGAACCCCTCCACTTT.

V and J are TRBV27 and TRBJ2-7; TRBD2 matches at 8 bases. Germline lookup yields CDR1 MNHEY and CDR2 SMNVEV (reference sequence). This CDR3 spans 16 amino acids. J was trimmed by 3 bases and V by 0 bases; bases with no gene match: 7. The CDR3 loop is CASSLSPQRGRYEQYF. The CDR3 DNA is TGTGCCAGCAGTTTATCCCCCCAGCGGGGGCGCTACGAGCAGTACTTC.

J is TRBJ2-7 and V is TRBV7-9; D ambiguous. CDR3 size: 12 residues. The V gene lost 1 base and the J gene lost 2 bases, with 3 bases spanning the gap. Germline CDR1 is SEHNR and CDR2 is FQNEAQ (reference sequence). The CDR3, as DNA: TGTGCCAGCAGCTTAGTAGCCTACGAGCAGTACTTC. Translation: CASSLVAYEQYF.

The chain links TRBV27 to TRBJ2-7; TRBD1 aligns across 12 bases. Unmatched junction bases numbered 1, after V lost 4 bases and J lost 6 bases. From germline, CDR1 is MNHEY and CDR2 SMNVEV (reference sequence). There are 13 residues in the CDR3. The DNA of the CDR3 is TGTGCCAGCAGTTGGGACAGGGGGCGCGAGCAGTACTTC. The encoded protein is CASSWDRGREQYF.

The chain joins TRBV5-1 to TRBJ2-1; the D gene is possibly TRBD1 (5 bases). From germline, CDR1 is SGHRS and CDR2 YFSETQ. Trimming stripped 4 bases from V and 6 bases from J, with 8 bases between. The CDR3 totals 12 residues. Written as DNA, the CDR3 is TGCGCCAGCAGCCTACAGGTCAATGAGCAGTTCTTC. Translation: CASSLQVNEQFF.

About this clone itself: The sample carries other DNA sequences with the same CDR3. The CDR3 sequence: CAIGPAAGGNTGELFF. Here the CDR3 DNA reads TGTGCCATTGGACCGGCGGCGGGGGGCAACACCGGGGAGCTGTTTTTT. The V and J genes are TRBV7-9 and TRBJ2-2; 8 nucleotides agree with TRBD2. The V gene end was trimmed by 10 bases and the J gene end by 2 bases; junction bases not matched to a gene: 12. CDR1 SEHNR and CDR2 FQNEAQ come from the germline V gene (reference sequence). The CDR3 covers 16 residues. The full variable domain, with the rest looked up from reference TRBV7-9 and TRBJ2-2, is DTGVSQNPRHKITKRGQNVTFRCDPISEHNRLYWYRQTLGQGPEFLTYFQNEAQLEKSRLLSDRFSAERPKGSFSTLEIQRTEQGDSAMYLCAIGPAAGGNTGELFFGEGSRLTVL.

The chain has TRBV11-2 and TRBJ2-3; 8 bases match TRBD2. The CDR3 extends over 15 amino acids. Trimming took 2 bases from V and 11 from J; bases not matched to a gene: 12. The germline CDR1 and CDR2 sequences are SGHAT and FQNNGV. CDR3 in amino acids: CASSLTGGGPVEQYF. Here the CDR3 DNA reads TGTGCCAGCAGCTTAACGGGCGGGGGGCCAGTGGAGCAGTATTTT.

The gene calls are TRBV5-1 and TRBJ1-1, with D possibly matching TRBD1 (5 bases). V dropped 1 base and J dropped 3 bases, with 7 bases sitting between them. The CDR3 is 13 residues long. Germline CDR1 SGHRS, CDR2 YFSETQ. The CDR3 DNA is TGCGCCAGCAGCTTGTCGGGGGACACTGAAGCTTTCTTT. As protein: CASSLSGDTEAFF.

This clone is classed as medium-sized (0.01 to 0.1%). The genes are TRBV7-2 and TRBJ1-2, with TRBD1 matching over 7 bases. Germline V CDR1 and CDR2: SGHTA, FQGNSA. V was clipped by 4 bases and J by 1 base; unmatched bases: 15. The CDR3 loop spans 18 amino acids. The CDR3 region is CASSYAHSGTVFNYGYTF. DNA for the CDR3: TGTGCCAGCAGCTACGCCCATTCCGGGACAGTTTTTAACTATGGCTACACCTTC.

This sequence joins TRBV18 and TRBJ1-5, with 7 bases lining up with TRBD1. There are 15 residues in the CDR3. Germline V gene sequence: CDR1 KGHSH, CDR2 LQKENI. The J segment lost 5 bases and the V segment lost 6 bases, leaving 10 bases of the junction unmatched. CDR3 DNA: TGTGCCAGCTCGCCTGGACAGGCTAGGGATCAGCCCCAGCATTTT. The encoded protein is CASSPGQARDQPQHF. Complete variable domain (other parts from reference TRBV18 and TRBJ1-5): NAGVMQNPRHLVRRRGQEARLRCSPMKGHSHVYWYRQLPEEGLKFMVYLQKENIIDESGMPKERFSAEFPKEGPSILRIQQVVRGDSAAYFCASSPGQARDQPQHFGDGTRLSIL.

The genes are TRBV5-1 and TRBJ1-5; D may be TRBD1 (5 bases). Germline V lookup: CDR1 SGHRS, CDR2 YFSETQ. The CDR3 covers 15 residues. The V gene lost 1 base and the J gene lost 7 bases, with 15 bases spanning the gap. The CDR3 is CASSLTPGRLQPQHF. The CDR3 bases are TGCGCCAGCAGCTTGACCCCAGGGCGGTTGCAGCCCCAGCATTTT.

This chain uses TRBV19 with TRBJ1-1, with a tentative D call TRBD1 (5 bases). V was pared by 6 bases and J by 0 bases, with 11 bases between. The CDR3 is 14 amino acids. Germline V lookup: CDR1 LNHDA, CDR2 SQIVND (reference sequence). The CDR3 loop is CASRGGYMNTEAFF. In DNA form, the CDR3 reads TGTGCCAGTAGGGGGGGATACATGAACACTGAAGCTTTCTTT.

The count of this clone is one. The V gene is TRBV20-1, the J gene TRBJ1-5; D might be TRBD1 (5 bases). The CDR3 runs 12 residues. With 6 bases removed from V and 5 bases from J, the gap between germline ends came to 11 bases. CDR1 is DFQATT and CDR2 is SNEGSKA in the germline V gene (reference sequence). As DNA, the CDR3 is TGCAGTGCCAGTGACAGATATCAGCCCCAGCATTTT. This encodes CSASDRYQPQHF.

V and J are TRBV18 and TRBJ1-4; TRBD1 is a possible D gene (5 bases). Trimming took 4 bases from V and 2 from J, leaving 11 bases between them. The CDR3 covers 15 residues. Germline CDR1 and CDR2: KGHSH and LQKENI. The CDR3: CASSLLRGTNEKLFF. CDR3 sequence (DNA): TGTGCCAGCTCACTACTTCGGGGGACTAATGAAAAACTGTTTTTT.

V gene TRBV19 combines with J gene TRBJ1-1, with 9 bases that match TRBD1. Per germline, CDR1 LNHDA and CDR2 SQIVND (reference sequence). V trimming: 3 bases; J trimming: 1 base; junction bases outside the gene matches: 3. The CDR3 is made up of 15 amino acids. DNA of the CDR3: TGTGCCAGTAGTATTGAGGGACAGGGGAACACTGAAGCTTTCTTT. Translating gives CASSIEGQGNTEAFF.

This chain uses TRBV5-1 with TRBJ2-7, with 7 bases aligning to TRBD1. V shed 0 bases, J shed 5 bases, and the junction held 11 bases outside the gene matches. The V gene's germline CDR1 is SGHRS and CDR2 YFSETQ. There are 16 residues in the CDR3. This chain's CDR3 is CASSLALGQKLNEQYF. CDR3 DNA: TGCGCCAGCAGCTTGGCCCTGGGACAGAAACTAAACGAGCAGTACTTC.

This clone showed up just a few times. The chain is built from TRBV19 and TRBJ1-6; D gene uncertain. Germline values: CDR1 LNHDA, CDR2 SQIVND (reference sequence). V lost 0 bases to trimming and J lost 0 bases, with 12 bases between them. CDR3 length equals 18 residues. DNA of the CDR3: TGTGCCAGTAGTATAGATCTGGACTCGAGCTCCTATAATTCACCCCTCCACTTT. It encodes CASSIDLDSSSYNSPLHF.

The chain is built from TRBV28 and TRBJ2-7; TRBD1 matches 8 bases. Germline V CDR1 and CDR2: MDHEN, SYDVKM. With V trimmed by 7 bases and J by 4 bases, 12 bases remained unmatched. CDR3 length: 15 amino acids. CDR3 in DNA: TGTGCCAGCACCGTACCCAGGGGGCGGTCTTACGAGCAGTACTTC. It is translated as CASTVPRGRSYEQYF.

The V call is TRBV18, the J call TRBJ2-7; D possibly corresponds to TRBD2 (5 bases). Germline V gives CDR1 KGHSH, CDR2 LQKENI. The CDR3 sequence is 16 residues long. Trimming removed 2 bases from V and 1 base from J, with 15 bases in between. The CDR3 bases are TGTGCCAGCTCACCAGATGAGGGAAGTTTATCCTACGAGCAGTACTTC. Translation: CASSPDEGSLSYEQYF.